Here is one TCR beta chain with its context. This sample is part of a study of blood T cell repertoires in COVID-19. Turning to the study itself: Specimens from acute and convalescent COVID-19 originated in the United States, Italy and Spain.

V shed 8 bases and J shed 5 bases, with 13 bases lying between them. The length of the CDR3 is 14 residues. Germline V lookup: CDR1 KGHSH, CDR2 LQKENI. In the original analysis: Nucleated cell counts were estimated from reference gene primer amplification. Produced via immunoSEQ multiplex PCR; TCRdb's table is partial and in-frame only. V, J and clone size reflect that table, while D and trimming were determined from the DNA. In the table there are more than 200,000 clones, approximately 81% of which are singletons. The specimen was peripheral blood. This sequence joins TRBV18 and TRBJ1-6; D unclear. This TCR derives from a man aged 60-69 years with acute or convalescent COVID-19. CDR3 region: CASALGQDNSPLHF. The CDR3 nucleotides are TGTGCCAGCGCCCTTGGGCAAGATAATTCACCCCTCCACTTT.